This T cell receptor beta chain was obtained from a study of blood T cell repertoires in COVID-19. Germline V lookup: CDR1 LNHDA, CDR2 SQIVND (reference sequence). After removal of 3 bases from V and 2 bases from J, the junction contained 6 bases not matched to a gene. The CDR3 is 15 residues long. In the original analysis: Estimation of nucleated cell counts relied on the amplification of reference gene primers. Measured with immunoSEQ multiplex PCR; TCRdb has only the in-frame clones, and not every one. The V and J calls and the clone size are those of that table, but D and trimming were determined from the DNA. The sample contains approximately 300,000 clones, over 75% of which appear only once.

Sample: peripheral blood. This TCR was sampled from a woman aged 25 to 45 with COVID-19, enrolled during active disease. This chain joins TRBV19 and TRBJ2-7; 8 nucleotides agree with TRBD1. The CDR3 nucleotides read TGTGCCAGTAGTATCGGGGCAGGGGGCACCTACGAGCAGTACTTC. Translated: CASSIGAGGTYEQYF.